The 30 T cell receptor beta chains given below trace back to one sample, sequenced in a study of T cell responses to AZD1222 COVID-19 vaccine. TCRdb's copy holds only in-frame clones and misses some; the assay was immunoSEQ multiplex PCR. The sample gives about 100,000 clones, about 90% of which show up once; 4% to 4.5% is in the top ten. The specimen comprised peripheral blood, sampled on day 0 of MenACWY control vaccination. The origin of the receptors is an adult in good health.

This chain uses TRBV5-1 with TRBJ1-4, with a weak D call TRBD1 (5 bases). The V gene lost 5 bases and the J gene lost 7 bases, with 15 bases spanning the gap. The CDR3 runs to 14 residues. CDR1 is SGHRS, CDR2 YFSETQ, per germline. The CDR3 reads CASSGGEEGEKLFF. CDR3 coding DNA: TGCGCCAGCAGTGGAGGGGAGGAAGGTGAAAAACTGTTTTTT. Drawing the rest from reference TRBV5-1 and TRBJ1-4, the complete variable domain is KAGVTQTPRYLIKTRGQQVTLSCSPISGHRSVSWYQQTPGQGLQFLFEYFSETQRNKGNFPGRFSGRQFSNSRSEMNVSTLELGDSALYLCASSGGEEGEKLFFGSGTQLSVL.

The J gene is TRBJ1-4, the V gene TRBV14; possibly TRBD1 for D (6 bases). The CDR3 consists of 16 residues. V was trimmed by 0 bases and J by 10 bases, leaving 18 bases between them. Per germline, CDR1 SGHDN and CDR2 FVKESK. CDR3 nucleotide sequence: TGTGCCAGCAGCCAAGAGTTGGGGACAAGGGCAGGAAAACTGTTTTTT. The encoded protein is CASSQELGTRAGKLFF.

This clone was seen only once. The rearrangement uses TRBV29-1 and TRBJ1-3; D uncertain. Per the germline V gene, CDR1 is SQVTM and CDR2 is ANQGSEA. The CDR3 has 12 residues. Trimming removed 4 bases from V and 4 bases from J, with 8 bases in between. CDR3 sequence: CSVGGSGNTIYF. The CDR3 DNA is TGCAGCGTTGGAGGCTCAGGAAACACCATATATTTT.

The rearrangement uses TRBV7-2 and TRBJ1-2, with D possibly being TRBD1 (5 bases). Per germline, CDR1 SGHTA and CDR2 FQGNSA. The CDR3 is made up of 14 amino acids. V dropped 1 base and J dropped 7 bases, with 13 bases sitting between them. The DNA of the CDR3 is TGTGCCAGCAGCTTAGATTGGGGGGAGGGTGGCTACACCTTC. Residues: CASSLDWGEGGYTF.

The chain is built from TRBV7-2 and TRBJ1-1, with 8 bases fitting TRBD1. J gave up 10 bases and V 5 bases, and 15 bases lay outside the gene matches. Germline assignment: CDR1 SGHTA and CDR2 FQGNSA. This CDR3 spans 15 amino acids. The DNA for the CDR3 is TGTGCCAGCAGCCCTACTCAGGGGGCGCGGTTCAGAGCTTTCTTT. Protein: CASSPTQGARFRAFF.

J is TRBJ2-6 and V is TRBV29-1; weak D call: TRBD2 (6 bases). Per the germline V gene, CDR1 is SQVTM and CDR2 is ANQGSEA. V was shortened by 6 bases and J by 0 bases, with 9 bases between the two germline ends. The CDR3 has 14 residues. CDR3 in DNA: TGCAGCGTGGACGGGGGCTCTGGGGCCAACGTCCTGACTTTC. Encoded protein: CSVDGGSGANVLTF.

A note on this clone: A much larger clone lies a single base off, so this may be a read error. Additional DNA sequences in this sample encode the identical CDR3. The chain joins TRBV7-2 to TRBJ1-3; 8 bases are shared with TRBD1. Looked up from germline, CDR1 is SGHTA and CDR2 is FQGNSA. The CDR3 totals 15 residues. The CDR3: CASSSRQGTGNTIYF. The CDR3 coding sequence is TGTGCCAGCAGCTCTCGACAGGGGACTGGAAACACTATATATTTT.

The chain employs TRBV2 and TRBJ2-2; D is unclear. The V and J ends lost 6 bases and 1 base respectively, with 12 bases between them. Germline V gene lookup returns CDR1 SNHLY and CDR2 FYNNEI. This CDR3 region has 15 residues. The CDR3 bases are TGTGCCAGCAGCTTTGGGTACAGGAACACCGGGGAGCTGTTTTTT. Its protein product is CASSFGYRNTGELFF.

The chain carries TRBV30 and TRBJ2-6; no firm D call. Germline CDR1 reads GTSNPN; CDR2 reads SVGIG (reference sequence). V was shortened by 1 base and J by 9 bases, with 4 bases between the two germline ends. CDR3 length equals 11 residues. Here the CDR3 reads CAWSGRNVLTF. The CDR3 DNA follows: TGTGCCTGGAGTGGGCGCAACGTCCTGACTTTC.

The chain uses TRBV5-4 and TRBJ2-4; D possibly corresponds to TRBD1 (5 bases). The V gene lost 2 bases and the J gene lost 8 bases, with 11 bases spanning the gap. CDR3 length equals 13 residues. Germline CDR1 reads SGHNT; CDR2 reads YYREEE (reference sequence). The CDR3 loop is CASSFPLGDIQYF. The CDR3 DNA reads TGTGCCAGCAGCTTTCCCCTAGGGGACATTCAGTACTTC.

This clone was seen only once. The chain has TRBV2 and TRBJ1-1; D is ambiguous. Trimming pared 1 base from V and 3 bases from J, leaving 3 bases between. This CDR3 region has 12 residues. CDR1 is SNHLY, CDR2 FYNNEI, per germline. CDR3 nucleotides: TGTGCCAGCAGTGAAGGGGACACTGAAGCTTTCTTT. This translates into CASSEGDTEAFF.

The chain has TRBV14 and TRBJ2-7; D unclear. CDR3 length: 13 residues. Germline-derived CDR1 and CDR2 are SGHDN and FVKESK. V lost 4 bases to trimming and J lost 5 bases, with 12 bases between them. The CDR3 region is CASSRERSDEQYF. The CDR3, as DNA: TGTGCCAGCAGCCGAGAAAGGTCCGACGAGCAGTACTTC.

The CDR3 protein is CASRRTPLNSNEKLFF. DNA for the CDR3: TGCGCCAGCCGCCGGACACCTCTCAACTCTAATGAAAAACTGTTTTTT. The rearrangement uses TRBV5-1 and TRBJ1-4, with D maybe TRBD1 (5 bases). V lost 7 bases to trimming and J lost 3 bases, with 19 bases between them. CDR1 is SGHRS, CDR2 YFSETQ, per germline. This CDR3 contains 16 residues.

J is TRBJ2-7 and V is TRBV4-1, with D uncertain. Germline lookup yields CDR1 MGHRA and CDR2 YSYEKL. This CDR3 comprises 13 residues. Trimming removed 0 bases at V and 3 bases at J, with 6 bases between. CDR3 nucleotide sequence: TGCGCCAGCAGCCAAGAAAACCGCTACGAGCAGTACTTC. It encodes CASSQENRYEQYF.

The chain couples TRBV9 to TRBJ2-3, with 7 bases matching TRBD2. Germline V gene sequence: CDR1 SGDLS, CDR2 YYNGEE. The J segment lost 5 bases and the V segment lost 0 bases, leaving 9 bases of the junction unmatched. The CDR3 runs 16 residues. The CDR3 DNA is TGTGCCAGCAGCGTAGGTGTGCGGGGGTCGGGAGATACGCAGTATTTT. Protein sequence: CASSVGVRGSGDTQYF.

The gene calls are TRBV3-1 (or the pseudogene TRBV3-2) and TRBJ1-1, with a possible D match to TRBD1 (5 bases). This CDR3 is 16 amino acids long. CDR1 is LGHDT and CDR2 is YNNKEL in the germline V gene (reference sequence). V gave up 4 bases and J gave up 4 bases, with 19 bases separating them. CDR3 bases: TGTGCCAGCAGCCCCCGGGGGACGGGGGGGACCACTGAAGCTTTCTTT. Its protein is CASSPRGTGGTTEAFF.

The genes are TRBV9 and TRBJ1-1; possibly TRBD1 for D (6 bases). The CDR3 extends over 14 amino acids. Germline V lookup: CDR1 SGDLS, CDR2 YYNGEE. V was cut by 4 bases and J by 1 base, with 11 bases left in between. This CDR3 is CASSSRGGNTEAFF. CDR3 DNA sequence: TGTGCCAGCAGCTCCAGGGGAGGGAACACTGAAGCTTTCTTT.

This clone was detected once. The chain is built from TRBV7-2 and TRBJ1-5; TRBD1 might be the D (6 bases). This CDR3 contains 15 residues. The V end was cut by 2 bases, the J end by 6 bases, with 14 bases between. Germline CDR1 SGHTA, CDR2 FQGNSA. CDR3 nucleotides: TGTGCCAGCAGCTTATTGGCAGGGGCGGGTCAGCCCCAGCATTTT. Translation gives CASSLLAGAGQPQHF. The whole variable domain, remainder taken from reference TRBV7-2 and TRBJ1-5, is GAGVSQSPSNKVTEKGKDVELRCDPISGHTALYWYRQSLGQGLEFLIYFQGNSAPDKSGLPSDRFSAERTGGSVSTLTIQRTQQEDSAVYLCASSLLAGAGQPQHFGDGTRLSIL.

The rearrangement uses TRBV19 and TRBJ2-7; tentatively, D is TRBD2 (7 bases). V shed 5 bases and J shed 13 bases, with 18 bases lying between them. Germline V gene sequence: CDR1 LNHDA, CDR2 SQIVND (reference sequence). The CDR3 is 12 residues long. The CDR3 spells CASSGPGGGRYF. CDR3 nucleotide sequence: TGTGCCAGTAGTGGGCCGGGGGGCGGAAGATACTTC.

The chain recombines TRBV19 with TRBJ1-5; no reliable D call. The CDR3 is made up of 13 amino acids. V was clipped by 6 bases and J by 4 bases, with 10 bases between them. Germline CDR1 is LNHDA and CDR2 is SQIVND (reference sequence). This chain's CDR3 is CASRGPNNQPQHF. Written as DNA, the CDR3 is TGTGCCAGTAGAGGACCGAATAATCAGCCCCAGCATTTT.

The DNA of the CDR3 is TGCGCCAGCAGCCAAGAGATCAGGGGGGACACTGAAGCTTTCTTT. Protein: CASSQEIRGDTEAFF. The chain has TRBV4-3 and TRBJ1-1; 7 nucleotides align to TRBD1. V was clipped by 0 bases and J by 3 bases; unmatched bases: 4. From germline, CDR1 is LGHNA and CDR2 YSLEER. There are 15 residues in the CDR3.

The rearrangement joins TRBV4-3 to TRBJ1-4, with 7 bases lining up with TRBD1. From germline, CDR1 is LGHNA and CDR2 YSLEER. The CDR3 sequence is 15 residues long. The J segment lost 7 bases and the V segment lost 4 bases, leaving 9 bases of the junction unmatched. This chain's CDR3 is CASSRTQGRFEKLFF. CDR3 in DNA: TGCGCCAGCAGCCGCACACAGGGGCGCTTTGAAAAACTGTTTTTT.

The gene calls are TRBV4-1 and TRBJ1-3; weak D call: TRBD1 (5 bases). The ends were cut back, 0 bases at V and 0 bases at J, with 12 bases in the middle. The CDR3 extends over 17 amino acids. Looked up from germline, CDR1 is MGHRA and CDR2 is YSYEKL. The CDR3 is CASSQERDWSSGNTIYF. CDR3 nucleotides: TGCGCCAGCAGCCAAGAGCGGGACTGGAGCTCTGGAAACACCATATATTTT.

This chain connects TRBV6-2 or TRBV6-3 to TRBJ2-7; 9 bases line up with TRBD2. The CDR3 consists of 15 residues. V lost 2 bases and J lost 4; bases outside the gene matches: 6. Germline loops: CDR1 MNHEY, CDR2 SVGEGT. The CDR3 protein is CASSYVERGVYEQYF. The CDR3 nucleotides read TGTGCCAGCAGTTACGTAGAGCGGGGGGTATACGAGCAGTACTTC.

V gene TRBV6-4 combines with J gene TRBJ2-3; D is undetermined. The CDR3 has 11 residues. The V end was cut by 7 bases, the J end by 8 bases, with 10 bases between. Per germline, CDR1 MRHNA and CDR2 SNTAGT. This CDR3 reads CASKVKSTQYF. CDR3 nucleotides: TGTGCCAGCAAGGTAAAGAGTACGCAGTATTTT.

The rearrangement uses TRBV6-5 and TRBJ2-7; 7 nucleotides match TRBD2. Germline CDR1 MNHEY, CDR2 SVGAGI. This CDR3 comprises 15 residues. After removal of 0 bases from V and 2 bases from J, the junction contained 4 bases not matched to a gene. CDR3 coding DNA: TGTGCCAGCAGTTACTCGCCGGGAGGAGCCTACGAGCAGTACTTC. Its translation: CASSYSPGGAYEQYF.

The rearrangement joins TRBV18 to TRBJ2-3; 9 nucleotides match TRBD2. This CDR3 is 15 amino acids long. Germline V gene sequence: CDR1 KGHSH, CDR2 LQKENI. The V and J ends lost 0 bases and 5 bases, in that order; junction bases with no gene match: 3. Here the CDR3 DNA reads TGTGCCAGCTCACCACCCGCGGGGGGGCAAGATACGCAGTATTTT. Encoded protein: CASSPPAGGQDTQYF.

CDR3 coding DNA: TGTGCCAGCAGCCAAGGTGGGACAGGGTTGACACCCCTCCACTTT. This codes for CASSQGGTGLTPLHF. The rearrangement joins TRBV3-1 (or the pseudogene TRBV3-2) to TRBJ1-6, with TRBD1 matching over 9 bases. This CDR3 has 15 amino acids. Germline V gene sequence: CDR1 LGHDT, CDR2 YNNKEL (reference sequence). With 1 base clipped from V and 11 bases from J, the junction kept 6 bases outside the gene matches.

In DNA form, the CDR3 reads TGTGCCACCAGTGATCCGACAGGGGACTACGAGCAGTACTTC. As protein: CATSDPTGDYEQYF. The chain recombines TRBV24-1 with TRBJ2-7; TRBD1 aligns across 8 bases. Unmatched junction bases numbered 3, after V lost 3 bases and J lost 3 bases. In germline, CDR1 is KGHDR, CDR2 SFDVKD. The CDR3 runs 14 residues.

The chain carries TRBV2 and TRBJ2-2; 8 bases are shared with TRBD1. This CDR3 is built from 15 residues. Germline V CDR1 and CDR2: SNHLY, FYNNEI. With V trimmed by 6 bases and J by 5 bases, 8 bases remained unmatched. The chain's CDR3 is CASSETGQETGELFF. For the CDR3, the DNA is TGTGCCAGCAGCGAAACGGGACAGGAAACCGGGGAGCTGTTTTTT. The complete variable domain, with remaining parts taken from reference TRBV2 and TRBJ2-2, reads EPEVTQTPSHQVTQMGQEVILRCVPISNHLYFYWYRQILGQKVEFLVSFYNNEISEKSEIFDDQFSVERPDGSNFTLKIRSTKLEDSAMYFCASSETGQETGELFFGEGSRLTVL.